The 32 T cell receptor beta chains listed next were all sequenced from one sample in a study of cytomegalovirus exposure and HLA in healthy donors. PCR amplification relied on 60 Vbeta primers (plus 13 Jbeta primers). Libraries were prepared by immunoSEQ multiplex PCR; TCRdb keeps only in-frame clonotypes and omits some of them. The table lists under 200,000 clones, roughly 83% of them singletons, with 0.95% to 1.3% in the top ten. Sequencing was performed on PBMCs. The receptors originated from a man aged 25-45 years in good health and CMV-seronegative.

The chain links TRBV2 to TRBJ1-1; D remains unclear. This CDR3 is 13 amino acids long. From germline, CDR1 is SNHLY and CDR2 FYNNEI. With 7 bases removed from V and 3 bases from J, the gap between germline ends came to 12 bases. As DNA, the CDR3 is TGTGCCAGCACCAGTGGGAGGGACACTGAAGCTTTCTTT. Protein sequence: CASTSGRDTEAFF.

J is TRBJ2-3 and V is TRBV5-1; tentative D call: TRBD2 (6 bases). V dropped 7 bases and J dropped 4 bases, with 16 bases sitting between them. This CDR3 comprises 14 residues. Germline V gives CDR1 SGHRS, CDR2 YFSETQ. CDR3 region: CASALRGMADTQYF. CDR3 nucleotides: TGCGCCAGCGCGTTGCGGGGAATGGCAGATACGCAGTATTTT. Drawing the rest from reference TRBV5-1 and TRBJ2-3, the complete variable domain is KAGVTQTPRYLIKTRGQQVTLSCSPISGHRSVSWYQQTPGQGLQFLFEYFSETQRNKGNFPGRFSGRQFSNSRSEMNVSTLELGDSALYLCASALRGMADTQYFGPGTRLTVL.

This clone appeared once. This chain joins TRBV11-3 and TRBJ2-7, with D possibly TRBD1 on 6 matching bases. V lost 0 bases and J lost 0, with 15 bases in between. Looked up from germline, CDR1 is SGHNT and CDR2 is YENEEA. This CDR3 comprises 17 residues. Here the CDR3 reads CASSLEPGVLSSYEQYF. The CDR3 coding sequence is TGTGCCAGCAGCTTAGAGCCAGGGGTCCTTAGCTCCTACGAGCAGTACTTC.

The J gene is TRBJ1-4, the V gene TRBV28; TRBD1 is a possible D gene (5 bases). The CDR3 covers 17 residues. Germline loops: CDR1 MDHEN, CDR2 SYDVKM. Trimming left V 3 bases short and J 0 bases short, with 14 bases between. The CDR3 loop is CASSFLQGFATNEKLFF. CDR3 DNA: TGTGCCAGCAGTTTCCTGCAGGGCTTTGCAACTAATGAAAAACTGTTTTTT.

The chain is built from TRBV9 and TRBJ2-1, with TRBD2 matching over 9 bases. The V segment lost 2 bases and the J segment 7 bases; nucleotides outside the gene matches: 7. This CDR3 has 15 residues. Germline V gene lookup returns CDR1 SGDLS and CDR2 YYNGEE. CDR3 nucleotide sequence: TGTGCCAGCAGCGTTTTAGCGGGAGTTTGGAATGAGCAGTTCTTC. This encodes CASSVLAGVWNEQFF. The full variable domain, completed using reference TRBV9 and TRBJ2-1, is DSGVTQTPKHLITATGQRVTLRCSPRSGDLSVYWYQQSLDQGLQFLIQYYNGEERAKGNILERFSAQQFPDLHSELNLSSLELGDSALYFCASSVLAGVWNEQFFGPGTRLTVL.

The V gene is TRBV7-9, the J gene TRBJ2-5, with 13 bases lining up with TRBD2. Germline V gives CDR1 SEHNR, CDR2 FQNEAQ (reference sequence). The CDR3 covers 16 residues. V trimming: 5 bases; J trimming: 1 base; junction bases outside the gene matches: 4. The CDR3 DNA follows: TGTGCCAGCAGCGATGGACTAGCGGGGGTCCAAGAGACCCAGTACTTC. It is translated as CASSDGLAGVQETQYF.

The V and J genes are TRBV7-9 and TRBJ2-3; 7 bases align to TRBD2. The CDR3 runs to 16 residues. With 4 bases clipped from V and 3 bases from J, the junction kept 10 bases outside the gene matches. Looked up from germline, CDR1 is SEHNR and CDR2 is FQNEAQ (reference sequence). The CDR3 spells CASSSGRTRTTDTQYF. The CDR3 DNA follows: TGTGCCAGCAGCTCGGGCCGGACTAGGACTACAGATACGCAGTATTTT.

The chain combines TRBV28 with TRBJ2-3, with D possibly being TRBD2 (6 bases). Trimming removed 4 bases from V and 2 bases from J, with 19 bases in between. The CDR3 length is 17 residues. Germline values: CDR1 MDHEN, CDR2 SYDVKM. Here the CDR3 DNA reads TGTGCCAGCAGTTCACGACCGCCGGGGGTCATCACAGATACGCAGTATTTT. The encoded protein is CASSSRPPGVITDTQYF.

In this sample, this clone turned up once. The V and J genes are TRBV5-4 and TRBJ2-7, with D unclear. The CDR3 has 11 residues. V was pared by 3 bases and J by 3 bases, with 4 bases between. Germline-derived CDR1 and CDR2 are SGHNT and YYREEE (reference sequence). CDR3 region: CASSSDYEQYF. The DNA of the CDR3 is TGTGCCAGCAGCTCAGACTACGAGCAGTACTTC.

As concerns this clone: The CDR3 end shows no conserved phenylalanine or tryptophan, and so a read error is likely. This rearrangement joins TRBV9 to TRBJ2-7, with D maybe TRBD2 (6 bases). V lost 5 bases to trimming and J lost 1 base, with 16 bases between them. Germline assignment: CDR1 SGDLS and CDR2 YYNGEE. This CDR3 spans 15 amino acids. The CDR3 bases are TGTGCCAGCAGTCCCGGAGGGAGCAGATCCTACGAGCAGTACCTC. This codes for CASSPGGSRSYEQYL.

V usage is TRBV6-5 and J usage is TRBJ2-7, with 8 bases lining up with TRBD1. After removal of 6 bases from V and 0 bases from J, the junction contained 7 bases not matched to a gene. This CDR3 has 15 amino acids. The germline V gene encodes CDR1 MNHEY and CDR2 SVGAGI. CDR3 region: CASSPVDRGSYEQYF. As DNA, the CDR3 is TGTGCCAGCAGCCCCGTCGACAGGGGCTCCTACGAGCAGTACTTC.

The chain links TRBV4-1 to TRBJ2-3, with 10 bases matching TRBD2. This CDR3 comprises 17 residues. After removal of 5 bases from V and 8 bases from J, the junction contained 16 bases not matched to a gene. The germline V gene has CDR1 MGHRA and CDR2 YSYEKL. The chain's CDR3 is CASSYPLAGDHLGTQYF. The DNA for the CDR3 is TGCGCCAGCAGCTACCCCCTAGCGGGGGACCATCTCGGTACGCAGTATTTT.

V gene TRBV4-1 combines with J gene TRBJ2-3, with 8 nucleotides matching TRBD2. Unmatched junction bases numbered 12, after V lost 4 bases and J lost 0 bases. This CDR3 has 18 residues. Germline-derived CDR1 and CDR2 are MGHRA and YSYEKL. The CDR3 sequence is CASSPRVAGPSSTDTQYF. CDR3 nucleotide sequence: TGCGCCAGCAGCCCCCGGGTAGCGGGGCCTTCTAGCACAGATACGCAGTATTTT.

The chain employs TRBV11-3 and TRBJ2-3; TRBD2 matches at 8 bases. The ends lost 5 bases at V and 6 bases at J; junction bases unmatched: 4. The germline V gene encodes CDR1 SGHNT and CDR2 YENEEA. The CDR3 length is 13 residues. CDR3 sequence: CASSPPGGDTQYF. The CDR3 bases are TGTGCCAGCAGCCCACCGGGAGGGGATACGCAGTATTTT.

The chain has TRBV18 and TRBJ2-7; unclear D gene. CDR1 and CDR2 (germline): KGHSH, LQKENI. The V end was cut by 0 bases, the J end by 3 bases, with 12 bases between. The CDR3 sequence is 15 residues long. CDR3 sequence (DNA): TGTGCCAGCTCACCACCTAACTTATTCGGCTACGAGCAGTACTTC. It specifies CASSPPNLFGYEQYF.

V and J are TRBV5-1 and TRBJ2-7, with a possible D match to TRBD1 (6 bases). Trimming stripped 6 bases from V and 1 base from J, with 8 bases between. The CDR3 totals 12 residues. The germline V gene encodes CDR1 SGHRS and CDR2 YFSETQ. The CDR3 bases are TGCGCCAGCATGGGACAATCCTACGAGCAGTACTTC. It codes for CASMGQSYEQYF.

V and J are TRBV9 and TRBJ2-5; TRBD1 is a possible D gene (6 bases). The CDR3 is made up of 16 amino acids. Germline values: CDR1 SGDLS, CDR2 YYNGEE. Trimming removed 4 bases from V and 5 bases from J, with 21 bases in between. This CDR3 is CASSPRAAGVGETQYF. CDR3 nucleotides: TGTGCCAGCAGCCCGAGGGCGGCAGGGGTCGGTGAGACCCAGTACTTC.

This sequence joins TRBV6-5 and TRBJ2-7; 9 bases align to TRBD1. This CDR3 has 15 residues. Germline V gene sequence: CDR1 MNHEY, CDR2 SVGAGI. J gave up 3 bases and V 2 bases, and 5 bases lay outside the gene matches. The CDR3 region has the DNA TGTGCCAGCAGTTACGCCGGGACAGGGTACTACGAGCAGTACTTC. Protein product: CASSYAGTGYYEQYF.

Here the CDR3 DNA reads TGTGCCAGCAGCAAAGAGGCTAGCGGGGGGCCCTCCTACGAGCAGTACTTC. Residues: CASSKEASGGPSYEQYF. The chain joins TRBV7-2 to TRBJ2-7; 11 bases are shared with TRBD2. CDR3 length equals 17 residues. Germline CDR1 is SGHTA and CDR2 is FQGNSA. The V segment lost 5 bases and the J segment 0 bases; nucleotides outside the gene matches: 9.

The chain uses TRBV15 and TRBJ1-5, with D uncertain. The germline V gene encodes CDR1 LNHNV and CDR2 YYDKDF (reference sequence). V lost 0 bases, J lost 0 bases, and 6 bases lay in between. This CDR3 has 15 amino acids. CDR3 sequence reads: CATSRETNSNQPQHF. The CDR3 DNA reads as TGTGCCACCAGCAGAGAGACAAATAGCAATCAGCCCCAGCATTTT.

In this sample, this clone turned up once. The V call is TRBV30, the J call TRBJ2-5; 12 bases are a match to TRBD2. Per the germline V gene, CDR1 is GTSNPN and CDR2 is SVGIG (reference sequence). The CDR3 length is 15 residues. V shed 0 bases, J shed 5 bases, and the junction held 4 bases outside the gene matches. The CDR3 sequence: CAWSVLAGGPETQYF. CDR3 sequence (DNA): TGTGCCTGGAGTGTTCTAGCGGGGGGGCCTGAGACCCAGTACTTC.

The chain employs TRBV19 and TRBJ2-7; TRBD1 agrees at 9 bases. The CDR3 runs to 15 residues. V trimming: 6 bases; J trimming: 4 bases; junction bases outside the gene matches: 10. Germline CDR1 LNHDA, CDR2 SQIVND (reference sequence). CDR3 sequence reads: CASSSTGTGLYEQYF. In DNA form, the CDR3 reads TGTGCCAGTAGCTCCACCGGGACAGGGTTATACGAGCAGTACTTC.

The chain links TRBV4-3 to TRBJ2-2, with D hard to call. The CDR3 length is 15 residues. With 0 bases removed from V and 1 base from J, the gap between germline ends came to 6 bases. From germline, CDR1 is LGHNA and CDR2 YSLEER. CDR3 loop: CASSQDGRNTGELFF. CDR3 coding DNA: TGCGCCAGCAGCCAAGATGGGCGGAACACCGGGGAGCTGTTTTTT.

The chain couples TRBV5-1 to TRBJ1-1; 7 positions agree with TRBD1. The CDR3 consists of 14 residues. Germline V gene sequence: CDR1 SGHRS, CDR2 YFSETQ. V was pared by 4 bases and J by 9 bases, with 12 bases of the junction left unmatched. For the CDR3, the DNA is TGCGCCAGCAGCCCAGAAATGACAGGGACCCAAGCTTTCTTT. It codes for CASSPEMTGTQAFF.

There are a few counts of this clone. The chain links TRBV5-6 to TRBJ1-2, with 8 positions matching TRBD1. Trimming at V came to 3 bases and at J to 0 bases, leaving 1 base not matched to a gene. Germline CDR1 reads SGHDT; CDR2 reads YYEEEE. The CDR3 consists of 14 residues. The CDR3 region is CASSSQGANYGYTF. The CDR3 DNA sequence: TGTGCCAGCAGCTCACAGGGGGCTAACTATGGCTACACCTTC.

This clone was seen only once. J is TRBJ2-5 and V is TRBV18; the D is unclear. The V end lost 6 bases, the J end lost 5 bases, and 7 bases lay between the germline ends. Germline CDR1 and CDR2: KGHSH and LQKENI. The CDR3 is 11 residues long. CDR3 in amino acids: CASSFEETQYF. CDR3 nucleotides: TGTGCCAGCTCGTTTGAGGAGACCCAGTACTTC.

The CDR3 loop reads CASSLVAGVFLDTQYF. CDR3 nucleotides: TGTGCCAGCAGCTTGGTAGCGGGGGTTTTTTTGGATACGCAGTATTTT. This chain connects TRBV7-9 to TRBJ2-3, with 9 bases matching TRBD2. Germline V gene lookup returns CDR1 SEHNR and CDR2 FQNEAQ (reference sequence). J was trimmed by 6 bases and V by 3 bases; bases with no gene match: 10. The CDR3 has 16 residues.

The chain has TRBV27 and TRBJ2-1; 9 bases are shared with TRBD2. J lost 4 bases, V lost 2 bases, and 6 bases had no gene match. The CDR3 has 16 amino acids. Germline CDR1 is MNHEY and CDR2 is SMNVEV (reference sequence). The CDR3 sequence: CASSLDLAGIYNEQFF. CDR3 nucleotide sequence: TGTGCCAGCAGTTTAGACCTAGCGGGAATATACAATGAGCAGTTCTTC.

This clone was observed a handful of times. A read error may produce the germline difference seen at one junction end. This rearrangement joins TRBV7-9 to TRBJ2-3; the D gene is possibly TRBD2 (5 bases). This CDR3 contains 15 residues. Germline loops: CDR1 SEHNR, CDR2 FQNEAQ (reference sequence). The CDR3 spells CSSSLGSRASDTQYF. CDR3 nucleotide sequence: TGTTCCAGCAGCTTAGGGTCGCGGGCGTCAGATACGCAGTATTTT. The full variable domain, in which reference TRBV7-9 and TRBJ2-3 provide the parts outside the CDR3, is DTGVSQNPRHKITKRGQNVTFRCDPISEHNRLYWYRQTLGQGPEFLTYFQNEAQLEKSRLLSDRFSAERPKGSFSTLEIQRTEQGDSAMYLCSSSLGSRASDTQYFGPGTRLTVL.

This clone has just a few counts. J is TRBJ1-3 and V is TRBV30; D is uncertain. The CDR3 runs to 15 residues. Trimming removed 1 base from V and 0 bases from J, with 10 bases in between. In germline, CDR1 is GTSNPN, CDR2 SVGIG (reference sequence). CDR3 sequence reads: CAWSAVGDSGNTIYF. CDR3 DNA sequence: TGTGCCTGGAGTGCTGTCGGAGACTCTGGAAACACCATATATTTT.

The chain couples TRBV4-3 to TRBJ2-4; TRBD2 agrees at 8 bases. V shed 3 bases and J 6 bases; nucleotides not matched to a gene: 10. CDR1 is LGHNA, CDR2 YSLEER, per germline. The CDR3 sequence is 16 residues long. CDR3 in amino acids: CASSQASGSLGNIQYF. The CDR3 DNA sequence: TGCGCCAGCAGCCAGGCAAGCGGGAGTCTTGGAAACATTCAGTACTTC.

This rearrangement joins TRBV9 to TRBJ1-1; D call uncertain. This CDR3 comprises 14 residues. Germline lookup yields CDR1 SGDLS and CDR2 YYNGEE. Trimming took 2 bases from V and 3 from J, leaving 11 bases between them. CDR3 sequence reads: CASSVIGEDTEAFF. CDR3 DNA sequence: TGTGCCAGCAGCGTGATCGGGGAGGACACTGAAGCTTTCTTT.